This T cell receptor (beta chain) was recovered during a study of cytomegalovirus exposure and HLA in healthy donors. Study in general: About 84% of 300 to 450 genotyped donors fell in the Caucasian-associated ancestry cluster. Study results and caveats: Association of 15,000 to 20,000 TCR beta sequences with HLA alleles was found at 0.05 false discovery rate in a later analysis. Because they were indistinguishable, some V segments, including TRBV6-2 and TRBV6-3, were excluded.

Germline V gives CDR1 LGHNA, CDR2 YSLEER. The length of the CDR3 is 12 residues. V lost 1 base and J 7 bases, leaving 5 bases between the germline ends. This PCR relied on a set of 60 Vbeta primers and 13 Jbeta primers. In the authors' workflow: The authors later counted roughly 87 million unique TCR beta chains, some 12 million of them shared. Assay: immunoSEQ multiplex PCR; the TCRdb copy retains only in-frame clones and omits some. That table furnishes V, J and clone size, whereas the DNA furnished D and trimming. Here the sample spans about 130,000 clones, approximately 80% being singletons. This clone was seen more than once but under ten times. The antigen remains undetermined.

J is TRBJ2-1 and V is TRBV4-3; no clear D. The source is a female donor in good health and CMV-seronegative. Source material: PBMCs. The CDR3 region has the DNA TGCGCCAGCAGCCAAGCCAGAAATGAGCAGTTCTTC. Protein sequence: CASSQARNEQFF.